The 6 T cell receptor beta chains listed next were all sequenced from one sample in a study of shared clonotypes between healthy human individuals. TCRdb keeps only in-frame clones here, not all; method: immunoSEQ multiplex PCR. The sample consists of over 1.5 million clones, 95% to 99% of them appearing once. Sequencing input: naive CD4+ T cells sorted from blood. Stated subset: CD45RA+ positively selected. Source of these receptors: a man under 40 in good health.

The chain links TRBV10-3 to TRBJ2-5; 7 nucleotides align to TRBD1. From germline, CDR1 is ENHRY and CDR2 SYGVKD. CDR3 size: 14 residues. Trimming cost V 6 bases and J 4 bases; bases outside gene matches: 8. CDR3 region: CAIRPKGQVETQYF. CDR3 bases: TGTGCCATCAGACCCAAAGGACAGGTAGAGACCCAGTACTTC.

The chain links TRBV7-9 to TRBJ1-3; 8 positions agree with TRBD1. Trimming took 1 base from V and 0 from J; bases not matched to a gene: 8. The germline V gene encodes CDR1 SEHNR and CDR2 FQNEAQ (reference sequence). The CDR3 has 18 residues. This chain's CDR3 is CASSLGRRQGSSGNTIYF. DNA for the CDR3: TGTGCCAGCAGCTTAGGGCGGAGACAGGGGAGCTCTGGAAACACCATATATTTT.

The rearrangement uses TRBV6-1 and TRBJ1-2; 7 bases are shared with TRBD1. Trimming removed 6 bases from V and 7 bases from J; junction bases left unmatched: 14. Germline V gives CDR1 MNHNS, CDR2 SASEGT. CDR3 length: 15 residues. DNA of the CDR3: TGTGCCAGCAGCCGAAGTCCCGAGGGGGCTGGTGGCTACACCTTC. Translating it yields CASSRSPEGAGGYTF.

The rearrangement links TRBV7-9 to TRBJ1-4, with a tentative D call TRBD1 (5 bases). This CDR3 comprises 12 residues. Trimming removed 3 bases at V and 7 bases at J, with 6 bases between. Germline V gene lookup returns CDR1 SEHNR and CDR2 FQNEAQ (reference sequence). The CDR3 bases are TGTGCCAGCAGCTTCGGGGGTGAAAAACTGTTTTTT. Its protein product is CASSFGGEKLFF.

The CDR3 region is CASSLSPRGRGSGANVLTF. The CDR3, as DNA: TGTGCCAGCAGTTTATCGCCCCGGGGCAGGGGCTCTGGGGCCAACGTCCTGACTTTC. The J gene is TRBJ2-6, the V gene TRBV27; the D gene is possibly TRBD1 (6 bases). The CDR3 is made up of 19 amino acids. V was trimmed by 0 bases and J by 0 bases, leaving 15 bases between them. Germline V gene lookup returns CDR1 MNHEY and CDR2 SMNVEV (reference sequence).

Only one count was recorded for this clone. This sample includes further DNA sequences coding for the same CDR3. V usage is TRBV5-1 and J usage is TRBJ2-1; 13 nucleotides line up with TRBD2. Looked up from germline, CDR1 is SGHRS and CDR2 is YFSETQ. The CDR3 contains 15 residues. V lost 0 bases, J lost 9 bases, and 3 bases stayed unmatched. CDR3 nucleotides: TGCGCCAGCAGCTTGGGACTAGCGGGAGGTAGTGAGCAGTTCTTC. Amino acids: CASSLGLAGGSEQFF.